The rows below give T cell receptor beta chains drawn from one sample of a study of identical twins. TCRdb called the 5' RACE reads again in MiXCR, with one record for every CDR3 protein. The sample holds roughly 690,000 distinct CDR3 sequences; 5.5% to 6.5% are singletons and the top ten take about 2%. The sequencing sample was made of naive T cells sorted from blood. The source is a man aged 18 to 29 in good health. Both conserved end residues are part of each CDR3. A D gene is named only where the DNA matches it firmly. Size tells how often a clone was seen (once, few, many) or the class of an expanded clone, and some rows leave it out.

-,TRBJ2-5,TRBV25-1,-,TGTGCCAGCAATAAGCAACAAGAGACCCAGTACTTC,CASNKQQETQYF
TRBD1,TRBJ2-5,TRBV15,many,TGTGCCACCACCCCCTCGACAGGGCTGAAACAAGAGACCCAGTACTTC,CATTPSTGLKQETQYF
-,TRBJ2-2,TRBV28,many,TGTGCCAGCAAGGTACAGGGACGTACCGGGGAGCTGTTTTTT,CASKVQGRTGELFF
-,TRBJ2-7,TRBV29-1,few,TGCAGCGTTGAAGGGGGTACCGGCGAGCAGTACTTC,CSVEGGTGEQYF
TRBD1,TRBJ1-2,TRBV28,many,TGTGCCAGCAGAATGACAGGGCTCACACACAATGGCTACACCTTC,CASRMTGLTHNGYTF
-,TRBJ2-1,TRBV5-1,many,TGCGCCAGCAGCTGGGGGACCGGGCCACTTCCCAGTGAGCAGTTCTTC,CASSWGTGPLPSEQFF
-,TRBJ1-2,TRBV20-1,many,TGCAGTGCTAGAGGCCGAGACGGGGATGGCTACACCTTC,CSARGRDGDGYTF
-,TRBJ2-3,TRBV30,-,TGTGCCTGGAGTTTGGCTCGCACAGATACGCAGTATTTT,CAWSLARTDTQYF
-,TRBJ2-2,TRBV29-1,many,TGCAGCGTCGCACGGAGACAGAACACCGGGGAGCTGTTTTTT,CSVARRQNTGELFF
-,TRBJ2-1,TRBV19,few,TGTGCCAGTAGTATCCCGCAGGGTTACACCTACAATGAGCAGTTCTTC,CASSIPQGYTYNEQFF
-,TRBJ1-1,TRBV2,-,TGTGCCAGCAAGGAGGAGTTGAACACTGAAGCTTTCTTT,CASKEELNTEAFF
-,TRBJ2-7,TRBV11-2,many,TGTGCCAGCAGCTTGGTTGGGGACGGAATCGAGCAGTACTTC,CASSLVGDGIEQYF
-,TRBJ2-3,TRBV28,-,TGTGCCAGCACAAGACAGCCTTACACAGATACGCAGTATTTT,CASTRQPYTDTQYF
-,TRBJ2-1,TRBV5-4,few,TGTGCCAGCAGCCCCTCCGTTAATGAGCAGTTCTTC,CASSPSVNEQFF
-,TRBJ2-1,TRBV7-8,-,TGTGCCAGCAGCTTAGCTTCCGGGAATTTTAACAATGAGCAGTTCTTC,CASSLASGNFNNEQFF
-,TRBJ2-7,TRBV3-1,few,TGTGCCAGCAGCCGAGGGGCAGGGTGGCAGTACTTC,CASSRGAGWQYF
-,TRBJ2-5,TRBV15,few,TGTGCCACCGGAAGCGTTAACCAAGAGACCCAGTACTTC,CATGSVNQETQYF
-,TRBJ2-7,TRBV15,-,TGTGCCACCAGCAGAGGCGGGACCAGCTCCTACGAGCAGTACTTC,CATSRGGTSSYEQYF
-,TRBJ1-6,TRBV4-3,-,TGCGCCAGCAGCCAAGAGGGGATGGGGGCTACTTCACCCCTCCACTTT,CASSQEGMGATSPLHF
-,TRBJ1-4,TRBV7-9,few,TGTGCCAGCATGCGGGGGGAAAATGAAAAACTGTTTTTT,CASMRGENEKLFF
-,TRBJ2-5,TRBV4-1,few,TGCGCCAGCAGCCAAGTCGGACAGACACAAGAGACCCAGTACTTC,CASSQVGQTQETQYF
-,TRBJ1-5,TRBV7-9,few,TGTGCCAGCAGCTCCAGCCAGGGCGGCAATCAGCCCCAGCATTTT,CASSSSQGGNQPQHF
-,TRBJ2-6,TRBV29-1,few,TGCAGCGTTGTGGCAGGGAATGCCGGGGCCAACGTCCTGACTTTC,CSVVAGNAGANVLTF
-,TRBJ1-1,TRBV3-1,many,TGTGCCAGCAGCCGTCCAGGGACTGAAGCTTTCTTT,CASSRPGTEAFF
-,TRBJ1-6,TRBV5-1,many,TGCGCCAGCAGCTCAGGGACTTCACCCCTCCACTTT,CASSSGTSPLHF
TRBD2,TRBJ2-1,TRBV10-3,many,TGTGCCATCAGAAGGACTAGCGAACAGTTCTTC,CAIRRTSEQFF
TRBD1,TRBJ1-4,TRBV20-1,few,TGCAGTGCTAGCTCGACAGGGGGGACTGAAAAACTGTTTTTT,CSASSTGGTEKLFF
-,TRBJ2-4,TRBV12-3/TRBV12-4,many,TGTGCCAGCAGTTTAGTCGAGTCGGCCAAAAACATTCAGTACTTC,CASSLVESAKNIQYF
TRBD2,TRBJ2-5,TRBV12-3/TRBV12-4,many,TGTGCCAGCAGTTCGGCGGGAGGGCAGGGGACCCAGTACTTC,CASSSAGGQGTQYF
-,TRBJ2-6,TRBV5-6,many,TGTGCCAGCAGCTTGCGTGAGGCTGGGGCCAACGTCCTGACTTTC,CASSLREAGANVLTF